Following are 30 T cell receptor beta chains from one sample sequenced in a study of T-cell reconstitution after alpha-beta-depleted transplantation in children. A library of TCRbeta sequences, prepared with unique molecular identifiers, was generated. TCRdb passed the PCR reads through MiXCR, listing each CDR3 protein once. The data hold hundreds of thousands of distinct CDR3 sequences, with roughly 11% observed a single time. Source: peripheral blood, taken 180 days after TCRalphabeta/CD19-depleted stem cell transplant. The receptors come from a male patient aged 2 to 9 who had a stem cell transplant for chronic granulomatous disease, so the T cells may come from the graft donor.

There are many counts of this clonotype. In DNA, the CDR3 is TGCGCCAGCAGTGAGTCCTTCCAGGGGCCACTAAGCACAGATACGCAGTATTTT. Amino acid sequence: CASSESFQGPLSTDTQYF. The chain employs TRBV10-1 and TRBJ2-3; weak D call: TRBD1 (6 bases). CDR1 is WNHNN, CDR2 SYGVQD, per germline (reference sequence). The CDR3 runs to 18 residues. V was cut by 0 bases and J by 0 bases, with 16 bases left in between.

This clonotype has ten or more counts. The chain recombines TRBV7-2 with TRBJ1-5, with 8 bases that match TRBD1. CDR1 SGHTA and CDR2 FQGNSA come from the germline V gene. The CDR3 covers 14 residues. Losses at the gene ends were 4 bases for V and 2 bases for J; bases not matched to a gene: 1. CDR3 residues: CASSSTGGNQPQHF. CDR3 nucleotides: TGTGCCAGCAGCTCGACAGGGGGCAATCAGCCCCAGCATTTT.

This clonotype was counted at least ten times. The CDR3 DNA follows: TGCGCCAGCAGTGAGTCGATCCTAGCGTCAGCCTACAATGAGCAGTTCTTC. Translated, it gives CASSESILASAYNEQFF. The chain couples TRBV10-1 to TRBJ2-1; TRBD2 might be the D (6 bases). The germline gives CDR1 WNHNN, CDR2 SYGVQD (reference sequence). This CDR3 region has 17 residues. V gave up 0 bases and J gave up 2 bases, with 14 bases separating them.

This clonotype was found many times. This chain joins TRBV5-1 and TRBJ1-1, with 7 bases lining up with TRBD1. After removal of 0 bases from V and 5 bases from J, the junction contained 1 base not matched to a gene. This CDR3 spans 13 amino acids. Germline CDR1 reads SGHRS; CDR2 reads YFSETQ. The CDR3 sequence is CASSLGRGTEAFF. CDR3 nucleotide sequence: TGCGCCAGCAGCTTGGGCAGGGGGACTGAAGCTTTCTTT.

This clonotype showed up many times. This chain joins TRBV5-1 and TRBJ2-7; tentative D call: TRBD1 (6 bases). Germline CDR1 reads SGHRS; CDR2 reads YFSETQ. The CDR3 length is 14 residues. The ends were cut back, 5 bases at V and 0 bases at J, with 12 bases in the middle. The DNA of the CDR3 is TGCGCCAGCAGGATGGACAGCCTCTCCTACGAGCAGTACTTC. This sequence encodes CASRMDSLSYEQYF.

In this sample, this clonotype turned up many times. The chain has TRBV7-6 and TRBJ2-7; possible D gene TRBD2, 5 bases. CDR1 and CDR2 (germline): SGHVS, FNYEAQ. With 1 base removed from V and 3 bases from J, the gap between germline ends came to 7 bases. This CDR3 region has 13 residues. The CDR3 coding sequence is TGTGCCAGCAGCTTAGAGCGGTACTACGAGCAGTACTTC. It codes for CASSLERYYEQYF. Full variable domain (missing parts from reference TRBV7-6 and TRBJ2-7): GAGVSQSPRYKVTKRGQDVALRCDPISGHVSLYWYRQALGQGPEFLTYFNYEAQQDKSGLPNDRFSAERPEGSISTLTIQRTEQRDSAMYRCASSLERYYEQYFGPGTRLTVT.

There are many counts of this clonotype. The V and J genes are TRBV28 and TRBJ1-2; TRBD1 matches at 7 bases. In germline, CDR1 is MDHEN, CDR2 SYDVKM. This CDR3 comprises 15 residues. J was trimmed by 0 bases and V by 5 bases; bases with no gene match: 6. DNA of the CDR3: TGTGCCAGCAGTCCATGGGACAGCACTAACTATGGCTACACCTTC. Translating it yields CASSPWDSTNYGYTF.

The table lists this clonotype with many counts. V usage is TRBV29-1 and J usage is TRBJ2-3; D is ambiguous. The CDR3 is 16 amino acids. Trimming took off 0 bases at V and 1 base at J, with 14 bases between the two ends. Germline assignment: CDR1 SQVTM and CDR2 ANQGSEA. CDR3 protein: CSVEDLPGFRTDTQYF. DNA for the CDR3: TGCAGCGTTGAAGATCTTCCCGGGTTTCGCACAGATACGCAGTATTTT.

This clonotype was observed many times. The chain links TRBV20-1 to TRBJ2-3; D perhaps matches TRBD1 (5 bases). Germline CDR1 is DFQATT and CDR2 is SNEGSKA (reference sequence). This CDR3 region has 16 residues. Trimming shortened V by 4 bases and J by 0 bases, and 17 bases separated the two germline ends. This CDR3 reads CSAITRQNPSTDTQYF. In nucleotides, the CDR3 is TGCAGTGCTATAACCCGACAGAATCCTAGCACAGATACGCAGTATTTT.

The chain has TRBV5-4 and TRBJ2-5, with 13 bases lining up with TRBD2. This CDR3 is 16 amino acids long. CDR1 is SGHNT, CDR2 YYREEE, per germline (reference sequence). V dropped 4 bases and J dropped 2; count of bases not matched to a gene: 5. CDR3 loop: CASSLTSGRGQETQYF. CDR3 coding DNA: TGTGCCAGCAGCCTAACTAGCGGGAGGGGGCAAGAGACCCAGTACTTC. Complete variable domain (other parts from reference TRBV5-4 and TRBJ2-5): ETGVTQSPTHLIKTRGQQVTLRCSSQSGHNTVSWYQQALGQGPQFIFQYYREEENGRGNFPPRFSGLQFPNYSSELNVNALELDDSALYLCASSLTSGRGQETQYFGPGTRLLVL.

This clonotype was seen many times. The chain recombines TRBV28 with TRBJ2-7, with 9 bases lining up with TRBD2. V trimming: 10 bases; J trimming: 5 bases; junction bases outside the gene matches: 9. The germline gives CDR1 MDHEN, CDR2 SYDVKM. This CDR3 is 13 amino acids long. As DNA, the CDR3 is TGTGCCATCGGCGGCCTAGCGGGACACGAGCAGTACTTC. It codes for CAIGGLAGHEQYF.

This clonotype has a handful of counts. J is TRBJ2-2 and V is TRBV30; perhaps TRBD2 as D (6 bases). V lost 1 base and J lost 4, with 10 bases in between. The CDR3 runs to 14 residues. CDR1 and CDR2 from the germline V gene are GTSNPN and SVGIG (reference sequence). The CDR3 is CAWSEASVTGELFF. The CDR3 nucleotides read TGTGCCTGGAGTGAAGCTAGCGTCACCGGGGAGCTGTTTTTT. Supplemented by reference TRBV30 and TRBJ2-2, the full variable domain reads SQTIHQWPATLVQPVGSPLSLECTVEGTSNPNLYWYRQAAGRGLQLLFYSVGIGQISSEVPQNLSASRPQDRQFILSSKKLLLSDSGFYLCAWSEASVTGELFFGEGSRLTVL.

There are many counts of this clonotype. This chain links TRBV5-1 with TRBJ2-2; D might be TRBD1 (6 bases). The CDR3 has 15 amino acids. Germline CDR1 reads SGHRS; CDR2 reads YFSETQ. V was pared by 4 bases and J by 0 bases, with 10 bases between. DNA of the CDR3: TGCGCCAGCAGCACGACAGGCTCGAACACCGGGGAGCTGTTTTTT. This encodes CASSTTGSNTGELFF. The variable domain in full, with the rest retrieved from reference TRBV5-1 and TRBJ2-2, is KAGVTQTPRYLIKTRGQQVTLSCSPISGHRSVSWYQQTPGQGLQFLFEYFSETQRNKGNFPGRFSGRQFSNSRSEMNVSTLELGDSALYLCASSTTGSNTGELFFGEGSRLTVL.

This clonotype was detected many times. V usage is TRBV12-3 or TRBV12-4 and J usage is TRBJ2-3, with no clear D. The V and J ends lost 7 bases and 0 bases respectively, with 11 bases between them. The length of the CDR3 is 14 residues. CDR3: CASKLEFSTDTQYF. CDR3 DNA sequence: TGTGCCAGCAAGCTAGAGTTTAGCACAGATACGCAGTATTTT.

In its sample, this clonotype was seen many times. The rearrangement uses TRBV12-3 or TRBV12-4 and TRBJ2-1; weak D call: TRBD1 (6 bases). CDR3 length equals 13 residues. V lost 6 bases and J 9 bases, leaving 15 bases between the germline ends. CDR3 sequence: CASSAQGLGEQFF. Written as DNA, the CDR3 is TGTGCCAGCAGCGCCCAGGGGCTGGGTGAGCAGTTCTTC.

This clonotype was seen repeatedly, ten times or more. The chain links TRBV20-1 to TRBJ1-5; maybe TRBD1 (5 bases). The germline V gene encodes CDR1 DFQATT and CDR2 SNEGSKA (reference sequence). The V end was cut by 3 bases, the J end by 1 base, with 13 bases between. The CDR3 sequence is 15 residues long. The chain's CDR3 is CSASSRDYSNQPQHF. CDR3 in DNA: TGCAGTGCTAGTAGCCGGGACTACAGCAATCAGCCCCAGCATTTT.

Notes on this clonotype: A much larger clone lies one base from this, so it may be a read error. V and J are TRBV7-6 and TRBJ2-1, with D perhaps matching TRBD1 or TRBD2 (5 bases each). Trimming left V 3 bases short and J 9 bases short, with 21 bases between. This CDR3 is built from 16 residues. Germline lookup yields CDR1 SGHVS and CDR2 FNYEAQ. The CDR3 bases are TGTGCCAGCAGCTTCTCAGGGCTAGAGGGTTGGATTGAGCAGTTCTTC. Residues: CASSFSGLEGWIEQFF. The full variable domain, rest sourced from reference TRBV7-6 and TRBJ2-1, is GAGVSQSPRYKVTKRGQDVALRCDPISGHVSLYWYRQALGQGPEFLTYFNYEAQQDKSGLPNDRFSAERPEGSISTLTIQRTEQRDSAMYRCASSFSGLEGWIEQFFGPGTRLTVL.

This clonotype turned up a few times. This chain joins TRBV3-1 and TRBJ2-1; the match to TRBD2 covers 16 bases. The CDR3 has 17 residues. Germline CDR1 and CDR2: LGHDT and YNNKEL (reference sequence). V lost 0 bases to trimming and J lost 7 bases; unmatched junction nucleotides: 3. CDR3 nucleotide sequence: TGTGCCAGCAGCCAAGAAGGGGGACTAGCGGGAGGGAATGAGCAGTTCTTC. Protein product: CASSQEGGLAGGNEQFF.

This clonotype was observed many times. The rearrangement uses TRBV20-1 and TRBJ2-1; 12 nucleotides line up with TRBD2. The V gene's germline CDR1 is DFQATT and CDR2 SNEGSKA (reference sequence). The CDR3 contains 19 residues. The V and J ends lost 3 bases and 3 bases, in that order; junction bases with no gene match: 15. DNA of the CDR3: TGCAGTGCTAGGTACCGATCTAGCGGGAGGGCCCTCCTCTACAATGAGCAGTTCTTC. This encodes CSARYRSSGRALLYNEQFF.

This clonotype was seen at least ten times. The genes are TRBV12-3 or TRBV12-4 and TRBJ1-3, with D perhaps matching TRBD1 (6 bases). Trimming pared 2 bases from V and 0 bases from J, leaving 8 bases between. CDR3 length: 15 amino acids. CDR3 sequence: CASSLRGASGNTIYF. CDR3 sequence (DNA): TGTGCCAGCAGTTTAAGGGGGGCCTCTGGAAACACCATATATTTT.

This clonotype was found many times. The chain recombines TRBV20-1 with TRBJ2-1, with 8 bases fitting TRBD1. With V trimmed by 3 bases and J by 5 bases, 12 bases remained unmatched. CDR1 is DFQATT, CDR2 SNEGSKA, per germline (reference sequence). CDR3 length: 16 residues. CDR3 sequence reads: CSASPDRESWDNEQFF. The CDR3 bases are TGCAGTGCTAGCCCGGACAGGGAAAGCTGGGACAATGAGCAGTTCTTC.

Ten or more counts support this clonotype. The V and J genes are TRBV19 and TRBJ2-1, with 9 positions matching TRBD2. This CDR3 spans 15 amino acids. Per germline, CDR1 LNHDA and CDR2 SQIVND (reference sequence). V lost 3 bases, J lost 5 bases, and 5 bases stayed unmatched. Here the CDR3 DNA reads TGTGCCAGTAGTATTAGCGGGAGATGGAACAATGAGCAGTTCTTC. Translated, it gives CASSISGRWNNEQFF.

This clonotype came up many times. The V gene is TRBV5-8, the J gene TRBJ2-7; TRBD1 matches 7 bases. The CDR3 covers 12 residues. CDR1 and CDR2 (germline): SGHTS, YDEGEE. Trimming cost V 5 bases and J 3 bases; bases outside gene matches: 2. The CDR3 is CASRRQGYEQYF. The CDR3 nucleotides read TGTGCCAGCAGGCGACAGGGCTACGAGCAGTACTTC.

This clonotype was counted many times. The rearrangement uses TRBV27 and TRBJ1-1; 7 bases are a match to TRBD1. Looked up from germline, CDR1 is MNHEY and CDR2 is SMNVEV (reference sequence). This CDR3 region has 14 residues. The V segment lost 2 bases and the J segment 3 bases; nucleotides outside the gene matches: 3. The CDR3 loop is CASSLQGGDTEAFF. The CDR3 DNA reads TGTGCCAGCAGTTTACAGGGGGGGGACACTGAAGCTTTCTTT.

This clonotype was detected ten times or more. The chain combines TRBV6-2 or TRBV6-3 with TRBJ2-1; weak D call: TRBD2 (6 bases). Germline values: CDR1 MNHEY, CDR2 SVGEGT. The CDR3 length is 14 residues. V was cut by 4 bases and J by 6 bases, with 13 bases left in between. The CDR3: CASSSGGGINEQFF. The CDR3 nucleotides read TGTGCCAGCAGTTCCGGGGGAGGTATCAATGAGCAGTTCTTC.

In its sample, this clonotype was seen many times. The chain is built from TRBV20-1 and TRBJ1-5, with 7 nucleotides matching TRBD1. This CDR3 has 13 amino acids. CDR1 is DFQATT, CDR2 SNEGSKA, per germline (reference sequence). V dropped 5 bases and J dropped 4; count of bases not matched to a gene: 5. CDR3: CSAQSGGNQPQHF. The DNA for the CDR3 is TGCAGTGCTCAGTCAGGGGGAAATCAGCCCCAGCATTTT.

With regard to this clonotype: A much larger clone lies a single base off, so this may be a read error. This chain's CDR3 is CASSRAGQDSYGYTF. The CDR3, as DNA: TGTGCCAGCAGCCGTGCCGGACAGGACTCCTATGGCTACACCTTC. This chain uses TRBV3-1 with TRBJ1-2; 7 positions agree with TRBD1. This CDR3 has 15 amino acids. Unmatched junction bases numbered 9, after V lost 4 bases and J lost 4 bases. CDR1 LGHDT and CDR2 YNNKEL come from the germline V gene (reference sequence).

Details on this clonotype: Possible read error: a much larger clone is one base away. Here the CDR3 reads CASSQPGTGGNERFF. The CDR3 bases are TGCGCCAGCAGCCAACCCGGGACAGGGGGTAATGAGCGGTTCTTC. J is TRBJ2-1 and V is TRBV5-1; 11 bases map to TRBD1. The CDR3 runs 15 residues. Germline CDR1 reads SGHRS; CDR2 reads YFSETQ.

CDR3 residues: CSVTGWDWGHTDTQYF. The CDR3 DNA reads as TGCAGCGTCACAGGGTGGGACTGGGGGCACACAGATACGCAGTATTTT. The J gene is TRBJ2-3, the V gene TRBV29-1; D assignment may be TRBD1 or TRBD2 (6 bases each). CDR3 length: 16 amino acids. From germline, CDR1 is SQVTM and CDR2 ANQGSEA. V was shortened by 6 bases and J by 2 bases, with 21 bases between the two germline ends.

This clonotype was seen ten or more times. V gene TRBV29-1 combines with J gene TRBJ1-1, with D possibly being TRBD1 (5 bases). CDR3 length equals 12 residues. Germline V CDR1 and CDR2: SQVTM, ANQGSEA. V gave up 7 bases and J gave up 3 bases, with 12 bases separating them. CDR3 residues: CSAGRGDTEAFF. The CDR3 bases are TGCAGCGCTGGACGGGGGGACACTGAAGCTTTCTTT.